These 24 T cell receptor beta chains were sequenced from one sample in a study of monozygotic twins with inflammatory bowel disease. TCRdb re-called the 5' RACE reads and catalogs CDR3 proteins one per entry, DNA excluded. Its listing shows 300,000 to 400,000 distinct CDR3 sequences. The sample taken for sequencing was blood. These receptors all come from a human donor with ulcerative colitis or Crohn's disease, or a healthy co-twin of an affected twin (not recorded which).

The CDR3 is CASSPGGGTSSYNEQFF. The chain has TRBV5-4 and TRBJ2-1; checking the TCRdb D call of TRBD2 is not possible without DNA. The CDR3 contains 17 residues. From germline, CDR1 is SGHNT and CDR2 YYREEE (reference sequence).

This chain connects TRBV24-1 to TRBJ2-7; the TRBD1 assignment by TCRdb is unverifiable without DNA. There are 15 residues in the CDR3. Looked up from germline, CDR1 is KGHDR and CDR2 is SFDVKD. The CDR3 sequence is CATSDTGTGHHEQYF.

The chain links TRBV4-1 to TRBJ2-7; the TRBD1 assignment by TCRdb is unverifiable without DNA. From germline, CDR1 is MGHRA and CDR2 YSYEKL. There are 15 residues in the CDR3. CDR3 residues: CASSQESGTVYEQYF.

The chain recombines TRBV6-1 with TRBJ1-6. This CDR3 is built from 17 residues. Germline lookup yields CDR1 MNHNS and CDR2 SASEGT. The CDR3 loop reads CASSRDELSSYNSPLHF.

CDR3 in amino acids: CASSLIQGPNQPQHF. The chain employs TRBV5-8 and TRBJ1-5. This CDR3 is 15 amino acids long. In germline, CDR1 is SGHTS, CDR2 YDEGEE. Together with reference TRBV5-8 and TRBJ1-5, the CDR3 gives the full variable domain: EAGVTQSPTHLIKTRGQQATLRCSPISGHTSVYWYQQALGLGLQFLLWYDEGEERNRGNFPPRFSGRQFPNYSSELNVNALELEDSALYLCASSLIQGPNQPQHFGDGTRLSIL.

The chain has TRBV3-1 and TRBJ2-1. The CDR3 loop spans 14 amino acids. Germline values: CDR1 LGHDT, CDR2 YNNKEL (reference sequence). This CDR3 is CASSQRDSYNEQFF.

V is TRBV30 and J is TRBJ2-1; the D gene TCRdb calls, TRBD2, cannot be checked with no DNA. The CDR3 consists of 14 residues. Per the germline V gene, CDR1 is GTSNPN and CDR2 is SVGIG (reference sequence). CDR3 loop: CALLAGGIVDEQFF. Variable domain in full (rest from reference TRBV30 and TRBJ2-1): SQTIHQWPATLVQPVGSPLSLECTVEGTSNPNLYWYRQAAGRGLQLLFYSVGIGQISSEVPQNLSASRPQDRQFILSSKKLLLSDSGFYLCALLAGGIVDEQFFGPGTRLTVL.

This sequence joins TRBV4-1 and TRBJ2-1; TCRdb proposes TRBD1, but this gene call is untestable without DNA. There are 17 residues in the CDR3. Germline lookup yields CDR1 MGHRA and CDR2 YSYEKL. CDR3 sequence reads: CASSQDHPGPSYNEQFF.

The chain carries TRBV7-2 and TRBJ1-1; the D call from TCRdb, TRBD1, cannot be confirmed without DNA. Looked up from germline, CDR1 is SGHTA and CDR2 is FQGNSA. The CDR3 is made up of 12 amino acids. CDR3 sequence reads: CASSITQGEAFF.

V and J are TRBV28 and TRBJ2-7; the D gene TCRdb calls, TRBD1, cannot be checked with no DNA. The germline V gene encodes CDR1 MDHEN and CDR2 SYDVKM. This CDR3 contains 16 residues. CDR3 protein: CASSSSRPLGYSEQYF.

The V gene is TRBV4-1, the J gene TRBJ2-4. Germline V gene lookup returns CDR1 MGHRA and CDR2 YSYEKL. This CDR3 has 13 residues. CDR3 protein: CASSQTVGNIQYF.

The chain recombines TRBV12-3 or TRBV12-4 with TRBJ1-3. The CDR3 covers 15 residues. The CDR3 loop is CASSSSASSGNTIYF.

This chain joins TRBV5-1 and TRBJ2-2; TCRdb outputs TRBD2, but without DNA this stays unchecked. The CDR3 is 15 residues long. Per the germline V gene, CDR1 is SGHRS and CDR2 is YFSETQ. CDR3: CASSPGLIVTGELFF.

The chain carries TRBV28 and TRBJ2-7. The CDR3 runs 12 residues. CDR1 and CDR2 from the germline V gene are MDHEN and SYDVKM. CDR3 amino acids: CASSFVSYEQYF.

The chain carries TRBV29-1 and TRBJ2-1; TCRdb's D call of TRBD2 is untestable without DNA. The CDR3 has 14 residues. Germline V gene sequence: CDR1 SQVTM, CDR2 ANQGSEA. Here the CDR3 reads CSAKAGSSYNEQFF.

The gene calls are TRBV12-5 and TRBJ2-2. The germline V gene has CDR1 LGHNT and CDR2 FRNRAP. The CDR3 is 15 residues long. This CDR3 is CASGLTSANTGELFF.

V usage is TRBV10-3 and J usage is TRBJ2-7. Germline CDR1 reads ENHRY; CDR2 reads SYGVKD. CDR3 length equals 12 residues. CDR3: CAISEVTYEQYF.

This chain connects TRBV6-2 or TRBV6-3 to TRBJ2-3; TCRdb's D call, TRBD2, is unchecked because there is no DNA. Germline CDR1 is MNHEY and CDR2 is SVGEGT. The CDR3 is 15 residues long. The CDR3 sequence: CASSPGLAVRYTQYF.

This chain links TRBV6-5 with TRBJ2-1. This CDR3 comprises 14 residues. CDR1 and CDR2 from the germline V gene are MNHEY and SVGAGI. CDR3 loop: CASSLQDNYNEQFF.

The rearrangement links TRBV5-1 to TRBJ1-4; TCRdb calls TRBD1, which cannot be checked without DNA. The germline CDR1 and CDR2 sequences are SGHRS and YFSETQ. CDR3 length equals 15 residues. CDR3 protein: CASSLVTGTDEKLFF.

The V gene is TRBV4-3, the J gene TRBJ2-3; TCRdb indicates TRBD1, and absent DNA this call remains unverified. CDR1 is LGHNA, CDR2 YSLEER, per germline. This CDR3 is built from 16 residues. The CDR3 region is CASSQDHRPSTDTQYF.

The chain recombines TRBV20-1 with TRBJ2-1; TCRdb designates TRBD2, a call that cannot be tested without DNA. The V gene's germline CDR1 is DFQATT and CDR2 SNEGSKA (reference sequence). This CDR3 region has 16 residues. The CDR3 spells CSARPPGLATYNEQFF.

The V and J genes are TRBV20-1 and TRBJ2-5. CDR3 size: 14 residues. CDR1 and CDR2 from the germline V gene are DFQATT and SNEGSKA (reference sequence). CDR3: CSARDGLDQETQYF.

This chain uses TRBV11-2 with TRBJ1-6. Germline V lookup: CDR1 SGHAT, CDR2 FQNNGV. The CDR3 contains 20 residues. The CDR3 is CASSLGAADLLGSYNSPLHF.